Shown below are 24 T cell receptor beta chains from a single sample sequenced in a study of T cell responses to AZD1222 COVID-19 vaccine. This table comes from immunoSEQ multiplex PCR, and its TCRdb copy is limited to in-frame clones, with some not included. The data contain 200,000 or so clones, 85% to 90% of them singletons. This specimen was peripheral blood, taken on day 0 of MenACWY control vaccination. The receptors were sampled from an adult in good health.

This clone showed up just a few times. CDR3 nucleotide sequence: TGTGCCAGCAGTGCGGGTAATCAGCCCCAGCATTTT. Translation gives CASSAGNQPQHF. The rearrangement uses TRBV25-1 and TRBJ1-5, with D unresolved. Germline V CDR1 and CDR2: MGHDK, SYGVNS. CDR3 length equals 12 residues. Trimming pared 4 bases from V and 4 bases from J, leaving 5 bases between.

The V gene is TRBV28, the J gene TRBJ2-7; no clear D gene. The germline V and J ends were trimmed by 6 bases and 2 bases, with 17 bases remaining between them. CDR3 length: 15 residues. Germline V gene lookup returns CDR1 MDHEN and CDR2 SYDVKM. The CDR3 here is CASSSPRSLTYEQYF. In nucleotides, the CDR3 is TGTGCCAGCAGCAGCCCCAGGAGTTTAACCTACGAGCAGTACTTC.

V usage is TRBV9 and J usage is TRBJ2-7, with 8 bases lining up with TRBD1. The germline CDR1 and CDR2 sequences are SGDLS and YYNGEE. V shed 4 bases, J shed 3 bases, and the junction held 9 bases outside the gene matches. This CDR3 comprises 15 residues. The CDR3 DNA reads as TGTGCCAGCAGCCCCCTGGACGACAGGGGCTACGAGCAGTACTTC. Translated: CASSPLDDRGYEQYF.

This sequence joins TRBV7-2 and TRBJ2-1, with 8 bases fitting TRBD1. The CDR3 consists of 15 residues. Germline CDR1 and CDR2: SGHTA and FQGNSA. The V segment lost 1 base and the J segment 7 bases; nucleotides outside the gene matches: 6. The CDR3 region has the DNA TGTGCCAGCAGCTTAGGAGCAGGGGGCTTAAATGAGCAGTTCTTC. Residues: CASSLGAGGLNEQFF.

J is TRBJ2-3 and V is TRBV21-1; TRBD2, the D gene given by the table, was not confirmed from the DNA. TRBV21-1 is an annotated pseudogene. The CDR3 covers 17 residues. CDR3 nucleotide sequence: TGTGCCAGCAGCAAAGAGGGTACGGGGACTTATCTGACGGCGCAGTATTTT. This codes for CASSKEGTGTYLTAQYF.

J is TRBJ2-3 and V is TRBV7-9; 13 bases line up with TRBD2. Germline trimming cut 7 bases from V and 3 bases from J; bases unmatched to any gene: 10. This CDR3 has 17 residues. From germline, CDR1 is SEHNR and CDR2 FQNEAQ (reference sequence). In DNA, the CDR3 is TGTGCCAGCAACAAACCAGGGACTAGCGGGGCTACAGATACGCAGTATTTT. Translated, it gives CASNKPGTSGATDTQYF.

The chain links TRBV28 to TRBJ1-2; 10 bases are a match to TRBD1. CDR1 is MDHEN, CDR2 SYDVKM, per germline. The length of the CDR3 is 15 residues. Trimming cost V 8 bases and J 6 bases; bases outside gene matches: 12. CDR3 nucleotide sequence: TGTGCCAGCTTAAGTTGGGGACAGGGGACAAATGGCTACACCTTC. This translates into CASLSWGQGTNGYTF.

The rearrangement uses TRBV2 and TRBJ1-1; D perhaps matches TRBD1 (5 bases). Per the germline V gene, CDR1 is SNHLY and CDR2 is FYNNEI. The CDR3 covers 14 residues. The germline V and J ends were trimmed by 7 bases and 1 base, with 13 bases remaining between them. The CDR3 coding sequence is TGTGCCAGCAATGGGGCGGCCCGGAACACTGAAGCTTTCTTT. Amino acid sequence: CASNGAARNTEAFF.

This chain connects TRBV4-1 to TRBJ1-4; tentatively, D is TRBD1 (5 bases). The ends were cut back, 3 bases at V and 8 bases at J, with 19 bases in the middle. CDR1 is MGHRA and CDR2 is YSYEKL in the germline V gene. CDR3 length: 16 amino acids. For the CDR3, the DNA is TGCGCCAGCAGCCAGGACGACAGTCCGCAGCGAGAAAAACTGTTTTTT. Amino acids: CASSQDDSPQREKLFF.

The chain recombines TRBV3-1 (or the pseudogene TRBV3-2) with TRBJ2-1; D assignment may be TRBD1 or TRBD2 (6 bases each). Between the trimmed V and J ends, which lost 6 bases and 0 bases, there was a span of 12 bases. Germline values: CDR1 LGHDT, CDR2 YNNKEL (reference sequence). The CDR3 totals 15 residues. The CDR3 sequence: CASSPGGRSYNEQFF. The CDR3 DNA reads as TGTGCCAGCAGTCCCGGGGGCCGCTCCTACAATGAGCAGTTCTTC.

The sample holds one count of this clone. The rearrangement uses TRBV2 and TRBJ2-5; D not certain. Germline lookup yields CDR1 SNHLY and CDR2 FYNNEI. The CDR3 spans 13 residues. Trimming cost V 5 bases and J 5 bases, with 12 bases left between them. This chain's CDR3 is CASSTSREETQYF. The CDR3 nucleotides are TGTGCCAGCAGTACTTCAAGAGAGGAGACCCAGTACTTC.

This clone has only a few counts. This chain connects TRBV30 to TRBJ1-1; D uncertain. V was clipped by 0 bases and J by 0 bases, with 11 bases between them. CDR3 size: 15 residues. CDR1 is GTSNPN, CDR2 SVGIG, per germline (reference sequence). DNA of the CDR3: TGTGCCTGGAGTGTACGGGTGGAGCTGAACACTGAAGCTTTCTTT. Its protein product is CAWSVRVELNTEAFF.

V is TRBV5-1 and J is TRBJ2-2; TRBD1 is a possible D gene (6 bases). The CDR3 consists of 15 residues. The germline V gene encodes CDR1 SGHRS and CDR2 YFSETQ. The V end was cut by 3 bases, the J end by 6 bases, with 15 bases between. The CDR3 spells CASSSAGESPGELFF. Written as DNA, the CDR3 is TGCGCCAGCAGCTCGGCAGGGGAAAGTCCCGGGGAGCTGTTTTTT.

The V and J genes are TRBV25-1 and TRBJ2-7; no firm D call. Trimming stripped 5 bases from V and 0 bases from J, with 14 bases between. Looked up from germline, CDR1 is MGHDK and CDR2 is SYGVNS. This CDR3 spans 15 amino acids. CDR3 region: CASSPQIGDSYEQYF. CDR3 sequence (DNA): TGTGCCAGCAGTCCCCAGATAGGCGACTCCTACGAGCAGTACTTC.

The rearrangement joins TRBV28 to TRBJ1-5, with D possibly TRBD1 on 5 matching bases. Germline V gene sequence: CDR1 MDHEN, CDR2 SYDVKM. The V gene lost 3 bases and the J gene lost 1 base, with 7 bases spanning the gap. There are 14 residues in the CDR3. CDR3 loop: CASSFGGSNQPQHF. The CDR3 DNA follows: TGTGCCAGCAGTTTCGGGGGAAGCAATCAGCCCCAGCATTTT.

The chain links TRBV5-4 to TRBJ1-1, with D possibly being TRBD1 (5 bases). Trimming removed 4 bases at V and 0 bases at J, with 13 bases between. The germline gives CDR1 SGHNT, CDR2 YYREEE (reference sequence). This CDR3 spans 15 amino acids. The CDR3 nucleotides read TGTGCCAGCAGCGTGGGGCAGGGCCTGAACACTGAAGCTTTCTTT. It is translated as CASSVGQGLNTEAFF. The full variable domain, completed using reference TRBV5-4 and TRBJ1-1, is ETGVTQSPTHLIKTRGQQVTLRCSSQSGHNTVSWYQQALGQGPQFIFQYYREEENGRGNFPPRFSGLQFPNYSSELNVNALELDDSALYLCASSVGQGLNTEAFFGQGTRLTVV.

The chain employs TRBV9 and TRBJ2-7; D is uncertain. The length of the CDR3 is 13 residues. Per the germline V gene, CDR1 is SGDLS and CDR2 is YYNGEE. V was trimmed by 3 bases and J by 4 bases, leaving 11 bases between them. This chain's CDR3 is CASSGGGDYEQYF. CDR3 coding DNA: TGTGCCAGCAGCGGAGGTGGGGATTACGAGCAGTACTTC. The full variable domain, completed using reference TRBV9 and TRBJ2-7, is DSGVTQTPKHLITATGQRVTLRCSPRSGDLSVYWYQQSLDQGLQFLIQYYNGEERAKGNILERFSAQQFPDLHSELNLSSLELGDSALYFCASSGGGDYEQYFGPGTRLTVT.

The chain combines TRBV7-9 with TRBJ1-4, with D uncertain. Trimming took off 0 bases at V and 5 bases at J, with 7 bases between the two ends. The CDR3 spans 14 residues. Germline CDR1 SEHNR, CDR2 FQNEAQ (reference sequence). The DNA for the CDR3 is TGTGCCAGCAGCTTAGCGCAAGGAAATGAAAAACTGTTTTTT. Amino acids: CASSLAQGNEKLFF. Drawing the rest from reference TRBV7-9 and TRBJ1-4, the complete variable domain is DTGVSQNPRHKITKRGQNVTFRCDPISEHNRLYWYRQTLGQGPEFLTYFQNEAQLEKSRLLSDRFSAERPKGSFSTLEIQRTEQGDSAMYLCASSLAQGNEKLFFGSGTQLSVL.

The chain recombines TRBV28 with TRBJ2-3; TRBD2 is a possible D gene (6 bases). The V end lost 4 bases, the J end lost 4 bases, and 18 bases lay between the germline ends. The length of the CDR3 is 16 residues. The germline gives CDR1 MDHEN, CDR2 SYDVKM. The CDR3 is CASSSLAGLAPDTQYF. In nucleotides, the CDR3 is TGTGCCAGCAGTTCCTTGGCGGGGCTCGCCCCAGATACGCAGTATTTT.

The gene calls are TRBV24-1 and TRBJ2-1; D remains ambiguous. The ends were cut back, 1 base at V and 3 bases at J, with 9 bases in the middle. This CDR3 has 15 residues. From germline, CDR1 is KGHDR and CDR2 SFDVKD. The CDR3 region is CATSDFSDFYNEQFF. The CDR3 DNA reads TGTGCCACCAGTGATTTCTCAGATTTCTACAATGAGCAGTTCTTC.

The CDR3 sequence: CASSQVRGTWVWEQFF. CDR3 nucleotide sequence: TGTGCCAGCAGCCAAGTTCGGGGGACATGGGTTTGGGAGCAGTTCTTC. The V call is TRBV14, the J call TRBJ2-1; D may match TRBD1 or TRBD2 (6 bases each). V lost 1 base to trimming and J lost 10 bases, with 20 bases between them. CDR3 length: 16 residues. CDR1 and CDR2 from the germline V gene are SGHDN and FVKESK.

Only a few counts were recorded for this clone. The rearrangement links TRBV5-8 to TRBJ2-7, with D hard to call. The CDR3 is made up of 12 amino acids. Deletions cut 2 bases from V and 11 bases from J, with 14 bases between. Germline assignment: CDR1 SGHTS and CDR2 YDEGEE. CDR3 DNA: TGTGCCAGCAGCTTCCCTGGCGCTACGAAGTACTTC. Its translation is CASSFPGATKYF.

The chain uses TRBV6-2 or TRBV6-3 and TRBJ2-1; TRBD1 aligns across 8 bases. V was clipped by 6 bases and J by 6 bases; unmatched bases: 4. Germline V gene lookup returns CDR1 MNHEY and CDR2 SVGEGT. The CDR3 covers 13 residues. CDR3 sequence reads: CASSRGRVNEQFF. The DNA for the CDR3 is TGTGCCAGCAGCAGGGGGCGCGTCAATGAGCAGTTCTTC.

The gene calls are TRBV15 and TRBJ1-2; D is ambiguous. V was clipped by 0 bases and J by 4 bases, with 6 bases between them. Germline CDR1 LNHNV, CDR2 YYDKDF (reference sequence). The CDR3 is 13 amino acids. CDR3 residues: CATSRDRVYGYTF. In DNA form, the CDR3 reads TGTGCCACCAGCAGAGATCGGGTCTATGGCTACACCTTC.